One sample yielded the 16 T cell receptor beta chains listed below, sequenced in a study of T cell changes during pregnancy in multiple sclerosis. Repertoires were generated with immunoSEQ multiplex PCR, while TCRdb's copy carries only in-frame clones and drops some. The table lists around 80,000 clones, roughly nine tenths of them singletons. The sample in question was peripheral blood, obtained before pregnancy. These receptors were taken from a female donor with multiple sclerosis, enrolled in a pregnancy study.

This chain links TRBV5-8 with TRBJ2-4, with 7 bases identical to TRBD2. This CDR3 is built from 16 residues. The trim removed 4 bases at V and 5 bases at J, leaving 12 bases unmatched. CDR1 and CDR2 from the germline V gene are SGHTS and YDEGEE. The CDR3 region is CASSAFWRGFENIQYF. The CDR3 DNA reads TGTGCCAGCAGCGCGTTTTGGCGGGGGTTTGAAAACATTCAGTACTTC.

This chain joins TRBV19 and TRBJ2-7; D might be TRBD2 (6 bases). CDR3 length: 13 amino acids. The germline V gene has CDR1 LNHDA and CDR2 SQIVND (reference sequence). V was clipped by 5 bases and J by 7 bases, with 15 bases between them. CDR3 sequence reads: CASSAGPPTEQYF. The DNA for the CDR3 is TGTGCCAGTAGTGCGGGACCCCCTACAGAGCAGTACTTC.

The chain links TRBV7-8 to TRBJ2-1, with TRBD2 identical over 9 bases. This CDR3 spans 15 amino acids. Germline values: CDR1 SGHVS, CDR2 FQNEAQ. The V gene end was trimmed by 4 bases and the J gene end by 8 bases; junction bases not matched to a gene: 9. CDR3 nucleotide sequence: TGTGCCAGCAGCTCCGGACTAGCGAGGGGTCATGAGCAGTTCTTC. It yields the protein CASSSGLARGHEQFF.

The CDR3 bases are TGTGCCAGCAGCTTAGGGCGACAGGGGGTGACACCCCTCCACTTT. Protein sequence: CASSLGRQGVTPLHF. V is TRBV13 and J is TRBJ1-6, with 9 bases identical to TRBD1. The CDR3 runs 15 residues. V was pared by 0 bases and J by 11 bases, with 5 bases of the junction left unmatched. The germline V gene encodes CDR1 PRHDT and CDR2 FYEKMQ (reference sequence).

This clone was observed a handful of times. This chain links TRBV2 with TRBJ1-5; 9 bases are shared with TRBD1. The germline V gene has CDR1 SNHLY and CDR2 FYNNEI. The CDR3 is made up of 13 amino acids. Trimming cost V 6 bases and J 5 bases; bases outside gene matches: 2. Written as DNA, the CDR3 is TGTGCCAGCAGCACAGGGGGCGATCAGCCCCAGCATTTT. This gives the protein CASSTGGDQPQHF.

The J gene is TRBJ1-1, the V gene TRBV7-3; tentative D call: TRBD1 (6 bases). Trimming removed 1 base from V and 4 bases from J, with 13 bases in between. This CDR3 is 15 amino acids long. Germline loops: CDR1 SGHTA, CDR2 FQGTGA. The chain's CDR3 is CASSLMGAFGTEAFF. CDR3 coding DNA: TGTGCCAGCAGCTTAATGGGGGCTTTCGGCACTGAAGCTTTCTTT.

This clone is a singleton in its sample. The chain couples TRBV11-2 to TRBJ2-3, with D possibly being TRBD1 (5 bases). Germline values: CDR1 SGHAT, CDR2 FQNNGV. This CDR3 is built from 15 residues. Trimming stripped 0 bases from V and 0 bases from J, with 7 bases between. CDR3 sequence (DNA): TGTGCCAGCAGCTTAGATCCAGGGAGCACAGATACGCAGTATTTT. This codes for CASSLDPGSTDTQYF.

V gene TRBV5-1 combines with J gene TRBJ1-1; no reliable D call. This CDR3 region has 16 residues. Trimming cost V 0 bases and J 0 bases, with 12 bases left between them. Germline V CDR1 and CDR2: SGHRS, YFSETQ. CDR3 region: CASSLAVVTVNTEAFF. In DNA, the CDR3 is TGCGCCAGCAGCTTGGCCGTAGTAACGGTGAACACTGAAGCTTTCTTT.

This chain connects TRBV7-9 to TRBJ1-6, with 11 bases fitting TRBD1. The CDR3 loop spans 15 amino acids. The germline CDR1 and CDR2 sequences are SEHNR and FQNEAQ (reference sequence). The trim removed 3 bases at V and 7 bases at J, leaving 2 bases unmatched. The chain's CDR3 is CASSFGDRGNSPLHF. CDR3 DNA: TGTGCCAGCAGCTTTGGGGACAGGGGGAATTCACCCCTCCACTTT.

The J gene is TRBJ2-2, the V gene TRBV11-3, with 12 bases aligning to TRBD2. This CDR3 is built from 18 residues. Germline V gene data show CDR1 as SGHNT and CDR2 as YENEEA. V was pared by 5 bases and J by 2 bases, with 9 bases of the junction left unmatched. This CDR3 reads CASSLYLAGGPNTGELFF. The CDR3 nucleotides are TGTGCCAGCAGCCTCTACCTAGCGGGGGGGCCTAACACCGGGGAGCTGTTTTTT.

DNA of the CDR3: TGTGCCAGCAGCTGGCAGGGATCCGGGGAGCTGTTTTTT. It codes for CASSWQGSGELFF. The chain couples TRBV7-8 to TRBJ2-2, with D perhaps matching TRBD1 (5 bases). Germline V gene lookup returns CDR1 SGHVS and CDR2 FQNEAQ. The CDR3 is 13 residues long. Trimming stripped 4 bases from V and 6 bases from J, with 9 bases between.

The chain joins TRBV6-6 to TRBJ1-5; 9 nucleotides line up with TRBD1. V shed 2 bases, J shed 5 bases, and the junction held 1 base outside the gene matches. The CDR3 sequence is 14 residues long. Germline CDR1 MNHNY, CDR2 SVGAGI (reference sequence). This chain's CDR3 is CASSYRDRDQPQHF. As DNA, the CDR3 is TGTGCCAGCAGTTACAGGGACAGGGATCAGCCCCAGCATTTT.

The chain joins TRBV6-5 to TRBJ2-7, with D tentatively TRBD1 (5 bases). Per the germline V gene, CDR1 is MNHEY and CDR2 is SVGAGI. Deletions cut 4 bases from V and 3 bases from J, with 13 bases between. CDR3 length equals 14 residues. CDR3 residues: CASSSSGFSYEQYF. As DNA, the CDR3 is TGTGCCAGCAGTTCGTCAGGGTTTAGCTACGAGCAGTACTTC.

The CDR3 loop reads CSVFRGDSNEQFF. CDR3 nucleotide sequence: TGCAGCGTTTTCAGGGGGGACTCCAATGAGCAGTTCTTC. The chain is built from TRBV29-1 and TRBJ2-1; TRBD1 is a possible D gene (7 bases). Trimming removed 5 bases at V and 6 bases at J, with 14 bases between. The germline gives CDR1 SQVTM, CDR2 ANQGSEA. This CDR3 comprises 13 residues.

J is TRBJ2-3 and V is TRBV27, with TRBD2 identical over 14 bases. The trim removed 4 bases at V and 5 bases at J, leaving 8 bases unmatched. The germline gives CDR1 MNHEY, CDR2 SMNVEV (reference sequence). CDR3 length equals 17 residues. Here the CDR3 DNA reads TGTGCCAGCAGTTCCTACAGACTAGCGGGGGGGATAGATACGCAGTATTTT. This codes for CASSSYRLAGGIDTQYF.

The V gene is TRBV4-1, the J gene TRBJ1-6; D is ambiguous. This CDR3 contains 17 residues. Per germline, CDR1 MGHRA and CDR2 YSYEKL. Trimming stripped 0 bases from V and 1 base from J, with 10 bases between. The CDR3 loop is CASSQESQNSYNSPLHF. DNA for the CDR3: TGCGCCAGCAGCCAAGAGTCGCAGAATTCCTATAATTCACCCCTCCACTTT.